Each of the 15 T cell receptor beta chains below was sequenced from the same sample in a study of OX40 agonist ivuxolimab in advanced cancers. The protocol was immunoSEQ multiplex PCR, while the TCRdb copy is restricted to in-frame clones and leaves out a portion. The data show about 47,000 clones, roughly 88% seen once. Sequenced material: CD4+ or CD8+ T cells sorted from blood, taken in a trial of the OX40 agonist ivuxolimab. These TCRs come from an adult with an advanced solid tumor such as melanoma, head and neck, liver or kidney cancer.

V gene TRBV5-6 combines with J gene TRBJ1-1; possible D gene TRBD1, 6 bases. CDR1 and CDR2 from the germline V gene are SGHDT and YYEEEE. There are 14 residues in the CDR3. V lost 1 base, J lost 3 bases, and 10 bases lay in between. Here the CDR3 DNA reads TGTGCCAGCAGCTTGTACAGGGCCTACACTGAAGCTTTCTTT. Protein sequence: CASSLYRAYTEAFF.

As DNA, the CDR3 is TGCGCCAGCAGCCAAGAAACAGAATCAGATACGCAGTATTTT. Encoded protein: CASSQETESDTQYF. The chain combines TRBV4-1 with TRBJ2-3; D gene unclear. V shed 0 bases and J shed 4 bases, with 8 bases lying between them. CDR1 and CDR2 from the germline V gene are MGHRA and YSYEKL. The CDR3 consists of 14 residues.

The chain recombines TRBV30 with TRBJ1-2; D is unresolved. From germline, CDR1 is GTSNPN and CDR2 SVGIG (reference sequence). The V gene lost 5 bases and the J gene lost 8 bases, with 12 bases spanning the gap. The CDR3 is 11 amino acids. The DNA of the CDR3 is TGTGCCTGGGAGAACCCCCGAGGCTACACCTTC. It yields the protein CAWENPRGYTF.

The chain has TRBV6-1 and TRBJ1-2; D uncertain. The CDR3 runs to 14 residues. V lost 7 bases to trimming and J lost 0 bases, with 12 bases between them. Looked up from germline, CDR1 is MNHNS and CDR2 is SASEGT. The CDR3 sequence: CASTPWGTNYGYTF. Here the CDR3 DNA reads TGTGCCAGCACCCCCTGGGGAACTAACTATGGCTACACCTTC.

The gene calls are TRBV7-9 and TRBJ1-4; D may be TRBD1 (5 bases). Germline V CDR1 and CDR2: SEHNR, FQNEAQ (reference sequence). The CDR3 has 13 amino acids. V lost 3 bases and J 7 bases, leaving 9 bases between the germline ends. Here the CDR3 DNA reads TGTGCCAGCAGCTTGGGGACGGGTGAAAAACTGTTTTTT. Its translation is CASSLGTGEKLFF.

The V and J genes are TRBV6-5 and TRBJ2-7, with 9 positions matching TRBD2. CDR1 and CDR2 from the germline V gene are MNHEY and SVGAGI. J was trimmed by 4 bases and V by 0 bases; bases with no gene match: 4. The CDR3 runs to 15 residues. CDR3 bases: TGTGCCAGCAGTTACTCGAGCGGGGGGTCATACGAGCAGTACTTC. Protein product: CASSYSSGGSYEQYF.

The chain has TRBV14 and TRBJ1-1, with D perhaps TRBD1 (6 bases). This CDR3 contains 14 residues. V lost 4 bases to trimming and J lost 0 bases, with 9 bases between them. The germline CDR1 and CDR2 sequences are SGHDN and FVKESK. The CDR3 reads CASSLWTVNTEAFF. DNA for the CDR3: TGTGCCAGCAGCCTCTGGACAGTGAACACTGAAGCTTTCTTT. The full variable domain, with the rest looked up from reference TRBV14 and TRBJ1-1, is EAGVTQFPSHSVIEKGQTVTLRCDPISGHDNLYWYRRVMGKEIKFLLHFVKESKQDESGMPNNRFLAERTGGTYSTLKVQPAELEDSGVYFCASSLWTVNTEAFFGQGTRLTVV.

The chain is built from TRBV7-2 and TRBJ1-6, with 10 bases that match TRBD1. Germline CDR1 reads SGHTA; CDR2 reads FQGNSA. The CDR3 sequence is 15 residues long. The V and J ends lost 6 bases and 7 bases, in that order; junction bases with no gene match: 6. The CDR3 sequence is CASSFRDRGNSPLHF. CDR3 sequence (DNA): TGTGCCAGCAGTTTCCGGGACAGGGGAAATTCACCCCTCCACTTT.

V usage is TRBV5-8 and J usage is TRBJ1-2; D not resolved. V lost 2 bases and J 5 bases, leaving 10 bases between the germline ends. Germline V lookup: CDR1 SGHTS, CDR2 YDEGEE. This CDR3 has 13 residues. This chain's CDR3 is CASSLEGRYGYTF. CDR3 nucleotide sequence: TGTGCCAGCAGCTTAGAGGGAAGGTATGGCTACACCTTC.

The chain has TRBV9 and TRBJ2-2, with D possibly matching TRBD2 (5 bases). Germline loops: CDR1 SGDLS, CDR2 YYNGEE. Trimming pared 3 bases from V and 6 bases from J, leaving 21 bases between. CDR3 length: 17 residues. Written as DNA, the CDR3 is TGTGCCAGCAGCGCCGTATTTACCCTCCACGGGGCCGGGGAGCTGTTTTTT. Residues: CASSAVFTLHGAGELFF.

The rearrangement links TRBV12-5 to TRBJ2-2; unclear D gene. V lost 5 bases to trimming and J lost 9 bases, with 22 bases between them. Germline-derived CDR1 and CDR2 are LGHNT and FRNRAP. This CDR3 has 16 residues. The CDR3 DNA is TGTGCTAGTGGTCTCGTCGTATTAGGGTCCCGCCGGGAGCTGTTTTTT. It encodes CASGLVVLGSRRELFF. Complete variable domain (other parts from reference TRBV12-5 and TRBJ2-2): DARVTQTPRHKVTEMGQEVTMRCQPILGHNTVFWYRQTMMQGLELLAYFRNRAPLDDSGMPKDRFSAEMPDATLATLKIQPSEPRDSAVYFCASGLVVLGSRRELFFGEGSRLTVL.

The V call is TRBV4-1, the J call TRBJ2-1; no clear D gene. Germline assignment: CDR1 MGHRA and CDR2 YSYEKL. V was trimmed by 0 bases and J by 9 bases, leaving 9 bases between them. The CDR3 totals 13 residues. The CDR3 loop reads CASSQEERTEQFF. CDR3 nucleotide sequence: TGCGCCAGCAGCCAAGAAGAGAGGACTGAGCAGTTCTTC.

J is TRBJ2-3 and V is TRBV7-9; possible D gene TRBD1, 6 bases. The length of the CDR3 is 14 residues. CDR1 is SEHNR and CDR2 is FQNEAQ in the germline V gene (reference sequence). With 0 bases removed from V and 4 bases from J, the gap between germline ends came to 8 bases. The CDR3 region has the DNA TGTGCCAGCAGCTTAGCCAGGGGAGCAGATACGCAGTATTTT. Protein product: CASSLARGADTQYF.

CDR3 sequence reads: CASSSREAIADTQYF. CDR3 DNA sequence: TGTGCCAGCAGCTCCAGGGAGGCCATCGCAGATACGCAGTATTTT. This chain links TRBV7-6 with TRBJ2-3; maybe TRBD2 (6 bases). V lost 4 bases, J lost 4 bases, and 15 bases lay in between. CDR1 is SGHVS and CDR2 is FNYEAQ in the germline V gene. This CDR3 region has 15 residues.

V gene TRBV4-3 combines with J gene TRBJ1-5; D is unclear. The V gene lost 1 base and the J gene lost 7 bases, with 8 bases spanning the gap. The CDR3 spans 13 residues. Germline loops: CDR1 LGHNA, CDR2 YSLEER. CDR3 sequence: CASSQASEQPQHF. The CDR3 coding sequence is TGCGCCAGCAGCCAAGCGTCCGAGCAGCCCCAGCATTTT.